This T cell receptor beta chain was documented in a study of CD8 T cells in ankylosing spondylitis. General observations from the study: As reported, disease-linked clones showed significant enrichment in matched ankylosing spondylitis synovial fluid.

This clonotype was recorded at least ten times. Its target is unknown. The limits of the CDR3 on the DNA are not certain, so only TCRdb's listed CDR3 is given. TCRdb re-derived calls from the 5' RACE reads in MiXCR, one entry per CDR3 protein. The repertoire holds a few hundred thousand distinct CDR3 sequences, with 15% to 20% as singletons. This TCR was sampled from a male donor with ankylosing spondylitis or in good health (not recorded which). The sample consisted of blood, either unsorted or a sorted T cell fraction (not recorded which).

The CDR3 here is CSVESSVRGYTF. The rearrangement joins TRBV29-1 to TRBJ1-2. With termini counted, the CDR3 has 12 amino acids. CDR1 and CDR2 from the germline V gene are SQVTM and ANQGSEA.